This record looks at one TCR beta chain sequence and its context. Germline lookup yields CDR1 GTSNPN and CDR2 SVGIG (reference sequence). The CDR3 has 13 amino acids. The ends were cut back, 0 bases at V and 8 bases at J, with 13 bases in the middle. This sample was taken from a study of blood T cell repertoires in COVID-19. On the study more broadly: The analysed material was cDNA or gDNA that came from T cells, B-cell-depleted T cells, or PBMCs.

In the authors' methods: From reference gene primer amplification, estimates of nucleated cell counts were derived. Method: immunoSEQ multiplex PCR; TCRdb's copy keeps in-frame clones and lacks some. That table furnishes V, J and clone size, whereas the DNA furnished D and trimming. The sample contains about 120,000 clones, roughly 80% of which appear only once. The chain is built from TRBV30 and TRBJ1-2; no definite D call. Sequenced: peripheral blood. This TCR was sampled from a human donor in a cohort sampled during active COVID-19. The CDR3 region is CAWSVAPSLGYTF. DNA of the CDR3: TGTGCCTGGAGTGTAGCGCCTAGTTTGGGCTACACCTTC.